The 9 T cell receptor beta chains given below trace back to one sample, sequenced in a study of T-cell reconstitution after alpha-beta-depleted transplantation in children. Molecular barcoding with unique molecular identifiers was used for the TCRbeta library. Each CDR3 protein is one row after TCRdb ran MiXCR on the PCR reads. The table lists around 380,000 distinct CDR3 sequences, under 13% of them singletons. The material sequenced was PBMCs from the stem cell graft donor, taken from the stem cell graft. The receptors stem from a human donor who donated a stem cell graft to a child with acute myeloid leukemia.

J is TRBJ2-7 and V is TRBV27, with D perhaps given as TRBD1 or TRBD2 (5 bases each). V lost 3 bases and J 6 bases, leaving 9 bases between the germline ends. CDR3 length equals 12 residues. CDR1 MNHEY and CDR2 SMNVEV come from the germline V gene (reference sequence). The CDR3 sequence is CASSFRGGEQYV. The CDR3 DNA reads TGTGCCAGCAGTTTCCGGGGCGGCGAGCAGTACGTC.

The chain recombines TRBV5-1 with TRBJ2-3; 11 nucleotides agree with TRBD1. V gave up 0 bases and J gave up 0 bases; unmatched junction bases: 9. Germline CDR1 SGHRS, CDR2 YFSETQ. The CDR3 extends over 19 amino acids. The CDR3 spells CASSLARTGGLKSTDTQYF. The CDR3 coding sequence is TGCGCCAGCAGCTTGGCCAGGACAGGGGGCCTGAAAAGCACAGATACGCAGTATTTT.

This clonotype has more than one count but fewer than ten. CDR3 DNA sequence: TGTGCCAGCAGCTTAGACTACCGGGGCAGTGATAATTCACCCCTCCACTTT. Translated: CASSLDYRGSDNSPLHF. V is TRBV11-2 and J is TRBJ1-6; possibly TRBD1 for D (5 bases). Trimming stripped 0 bases from V and 5 bases from J, with 14 bases between. This CDR3 comprises 17 residues. Germline CDR1 and CDR2: SGHAT and FQNNGV.

V is TRBV25-1 and J is TRBJ2-7; 9 bases match TRBD2. V was pared by 7 bases and J by 1 base, with 8 bases of the junction left unmatched. Looked up from germline, CDR1 is MGHDK and CDR2 is SYGVNS. The CDR3 sequence is 15 residues long. The DNA for the CDR3 is TGTGCCAGCACCGTTAGCGGGAGTCCTTCCTACGAGCAGTACTTC. The encoded protein is CASTVSGSPSYEQYF.

There are a few counts of this clonotype. The V gene is TRBV7-9, the J gene TRBJ2-3; a weak D match, TRBD1 (6 bases). The V end was cut by 5 bases, the J end by 0 bases, with 12 bases between. The germline gives CDR1 SEHNR, CDR2 FQNEAQ (reference sequence). The CDR3 has 15 amino acids. CDR3 sequence (DNA): TGTGCCAGCAGCCCCCAGACAGGTAGCACAGATACGCAGTATTTT. Protein product: CASSPQTGSTDTQYF.

The V call is TRBV4-3, the J call TRBJ2-1; maybe TRBD2 (6 bases). The CDR3 has 13 residues. Germline CDR1 is LGHNA and CDR2 is YSLEER. Trimming removed 0 bases from V and 10 bases from J, with 10 bases in between. DNA for the CDR3: TGCGCCAGCAGCCAAGAAGTCAGCGGGGAGCAGTTCTTC. This translates into CASSQEVSGEQFF.

This clonotype has a handful of counts. The chain uses TRBV7-2 and TRBJ2-3, with a weak D call TRBD1 (5 bases). Per germline, CDR1 SGHTA and CDR2 FQGNSA. V was cut by 4 bases and J by 4 bases, with 15 bases left in between. The CDR3 runs 15 residues. Here the CDR3 reads CASSSPPGWADTQYF. The CDR3 nucleotides read TGTGCCAGCAGCTCACCGCCAGGGTGGGCAGATACGCAGTATTTT.

In its sample, this clonotype was seen many times. The chain joins TRBV20-1 to TRBJ1-2; 9 bases align to TRBD1. The CDR3 runs 13 residues. Per the germline V gene, CDR1 is DFQATT and CDR2 is SNEGSKA (reference sequence). J was trimmed by 4 bases and V by 3 bases; bases with no gene match: 3. The CDR3 DNA is TGCAGTGCTAGGGGGACAGGGACCTATGGCTACACCTTC. This translates into CSARGTGTYGYTF.

The V gene is TRBV7-9, the J gene TRBJ2-1; D unclear. The V gene lost 3 bases and the J gene lost 5 bases, with 5 bases spanning the gap. The CDR3 totals 12 residues. Germline lookup yields CDR1 SEHNR and CDR2 FQNEAQ (reference sequence). The CDR3 sequence is CASSLAHNEQFF. CDR3 bases: TGTGCCAGCAGCTTGGCACACAATGAGCAGTTCTTC.